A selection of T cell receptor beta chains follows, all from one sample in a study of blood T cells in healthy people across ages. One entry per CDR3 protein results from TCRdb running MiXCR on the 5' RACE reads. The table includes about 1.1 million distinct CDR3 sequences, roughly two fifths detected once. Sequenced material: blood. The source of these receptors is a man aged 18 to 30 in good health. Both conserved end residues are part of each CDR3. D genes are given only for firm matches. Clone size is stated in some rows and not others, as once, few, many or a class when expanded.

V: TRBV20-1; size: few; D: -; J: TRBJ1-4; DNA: TGCAGTGCTAGAAGGGACGTTGCAACTAATGAAAAACTGTTTTTT; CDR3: CSARRDVATNEKLFF
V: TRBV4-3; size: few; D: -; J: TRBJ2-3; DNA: TGCGCCAGCAGCCAAGGGGCAGAAAGAGATACGCAGTATTTT; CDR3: CASSQGAERDTQYF
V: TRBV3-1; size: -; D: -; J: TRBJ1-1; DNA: TGTGCCAGCAGCCAAGTGGGGGGAAACTCTGAAGCTTTCTTT; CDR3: CASSQVGGNSEAFF
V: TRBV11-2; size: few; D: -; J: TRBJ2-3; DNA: TGTGCCAGCAGCGCGTTAACTAGCACAGATACGCAGTATTTT; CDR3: CASSALTSTDTQYF
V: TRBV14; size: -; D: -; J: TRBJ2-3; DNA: TGTGCCAGCAGCCATTATCCCGGCACGCAGTATTTT; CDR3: CASSHYPGTQYF
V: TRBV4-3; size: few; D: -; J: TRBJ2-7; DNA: TGCGCCAGCAGCCTCGGCGGACCCTACAATGAGCAGTACTTC; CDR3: CASSLGGPYNEQYF
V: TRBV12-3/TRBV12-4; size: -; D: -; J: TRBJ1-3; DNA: TGTGCCAGCAGAACCACAGGGTCTGGAAACACCATATATTTT; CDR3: CASRTTGSGNTIYF
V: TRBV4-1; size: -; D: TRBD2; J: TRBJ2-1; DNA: TGCGCCAGCAGCTTTCCTCGGGGGGATAGCTACAATGAGCAGTTCTTC; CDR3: CASSFPRGDSYNEQFF
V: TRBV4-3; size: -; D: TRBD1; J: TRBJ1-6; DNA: TGCGCCAGCAGCCAAGTCCCCCCGGGACAGGGCTACCGTAATTCACCCCTCCACTTT; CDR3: CASSQVPPGQGYRNSPLHF
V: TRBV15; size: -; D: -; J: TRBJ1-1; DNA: TGTGCCACCAGCAGAGAACGGGACGACGACACTGAAGCTTTCTTT; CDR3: CATSRERDDDTEAFF
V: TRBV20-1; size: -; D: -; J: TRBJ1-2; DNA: TGCAGTGCTACCAATCCAGACTATGTCTACACCTTC; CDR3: CSATNPDYVYTF
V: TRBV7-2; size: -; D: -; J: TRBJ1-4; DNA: TGTGCCAGCACCGAAGGACCGGGAGAAAAACTGTTTTTT; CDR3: CASTEGPGEKLFF
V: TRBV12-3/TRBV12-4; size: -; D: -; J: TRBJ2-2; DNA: TGTGCCAGCAGTCTCGGATCTACCACCGGGGAGCTGTTTTTT; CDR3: CASSLGSTTGELFF
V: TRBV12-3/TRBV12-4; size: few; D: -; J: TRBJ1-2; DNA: TGTGCCAGCAGTTTAGGCGGGCCGGATGGCTACACCTTC; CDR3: CASSLGGPDGYTF
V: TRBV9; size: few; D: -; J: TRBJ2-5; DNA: TGTGCCAGCAGCCCGTCCCCCCCTGGAACAGCCATCCAAGAGACCCAGTACTTC; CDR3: CASSPSPPGTAIQETQYF
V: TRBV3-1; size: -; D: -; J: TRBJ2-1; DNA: TGTGCCAGCAGCCCGGAAGCACCTAACAATGAGCAGTTCTTC; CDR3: CASSPEAPNNEQFF
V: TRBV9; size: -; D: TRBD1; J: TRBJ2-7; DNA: TGTGCCAGCAGCGCAGTTGCCGGGACAGGCCCCGCGCGCGAGCAGTACTTC; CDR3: CASSAVAGTGPAREQYF
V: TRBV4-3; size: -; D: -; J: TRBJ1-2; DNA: TGCGCCAGCAGCCAAGGCAACGATGGCTACACCTTC; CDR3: CASSQGNDGYTF
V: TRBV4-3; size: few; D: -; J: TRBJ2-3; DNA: TGCGCCAGCAGCCCCTCCGCCGGGCAGGTTAGAACAGATACGCAGTATTTT; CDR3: CASSPSAGQVRTDTQYF
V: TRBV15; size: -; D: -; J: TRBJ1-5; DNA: TGTGCCACCAGCGGATCGGACAGAAGCAATCAGCCCCAGCATTTT; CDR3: CATSGSDRSNQPQHF
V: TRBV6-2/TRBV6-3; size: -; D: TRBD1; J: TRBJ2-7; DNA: TGTGCCAGCAGTTACATTGGGACAGAGGCCTACGAGCAGTACTTC; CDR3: CASSYIGTEAYEQYF
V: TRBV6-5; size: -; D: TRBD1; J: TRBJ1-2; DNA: TGTGCCAGCAGTTCCACCGGGACAGGGCGTGGGGCTAACTATGGCTACACCTTC; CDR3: CASSSTGTGRGANYGYTF
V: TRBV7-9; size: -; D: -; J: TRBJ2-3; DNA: TGTGCCAGCAGCTTAGATCCGGCCAGCGATACGCAGTATTTT; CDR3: CASSLDPASDTQYF
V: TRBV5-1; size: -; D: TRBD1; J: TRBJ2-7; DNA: TGCGCCAGCAGCTTGGTAGGGACAGGGAACTACAATGAGCAGTACTTC; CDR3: CASSLVGTGNYNEQYF
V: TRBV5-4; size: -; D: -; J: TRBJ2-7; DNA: TGTGCCAGCAGCTCCGGAATGGGGACAAAAGCCTACGAGCAGTACTTC; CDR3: CASSSGMGTKAYEQYF
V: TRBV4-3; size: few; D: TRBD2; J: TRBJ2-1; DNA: TGCGCCAGCAGCCCTATGACTAGCGGGGGGTACAATGAGCAGTTCTTC; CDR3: CASSPMTSGGYNEQFF
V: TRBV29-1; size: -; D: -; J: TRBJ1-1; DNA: TGCAGCGTTACGGGGGCCAGGGGGAACACTGAAGCTTTCTTT; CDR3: CSVTGARGNTEAFF
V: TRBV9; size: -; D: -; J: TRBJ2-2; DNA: TGTGCCAGCAGCGTAGACCCCCAACGGGAGCTGTTTTTT; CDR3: CASSVDPQRELFF